This T cell receptor beta chain was captured in a study of cytomegalovirus exposure and HLA in healthy donors. CDR1 SGHTA and CDR2 FQGNSA come from the germline V gene. CDR3 size: 16 residues. Unmatched junction bases numbered 3, after V lost 2 bases and J lost 0 bases. This clone was recorded once. Profiled with immunoSEQ multiplex PCR; TCRdb holds only in-frame clones, not every one. The sample lists fewer than 150,000 clones, approximately 86% occurring once. The rearrangement uses TRBV7-2 and TRBJ1-4; 7 bases fit TRBD1. The sample taken for sequencing was PBMCs. This TCR came from a man between 18 and 35 years old in good health and CMV-seropositive. The CDR3 coding sequence is TGTGCCAGCAGCTTATCGGGGACAGCAACTAATGAAAAACTGTTTTTT. Translating it yields CASSLSGTATNEKLFF.